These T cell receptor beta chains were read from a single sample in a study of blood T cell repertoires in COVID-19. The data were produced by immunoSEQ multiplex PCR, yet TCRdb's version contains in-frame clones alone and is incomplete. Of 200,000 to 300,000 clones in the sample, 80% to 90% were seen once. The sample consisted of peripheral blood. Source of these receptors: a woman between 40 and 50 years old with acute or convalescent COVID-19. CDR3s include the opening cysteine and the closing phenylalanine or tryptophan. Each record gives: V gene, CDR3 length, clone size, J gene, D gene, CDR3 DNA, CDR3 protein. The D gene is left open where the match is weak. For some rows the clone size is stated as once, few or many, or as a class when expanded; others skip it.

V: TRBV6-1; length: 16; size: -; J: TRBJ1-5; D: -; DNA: TGTGCCAGCAGTGAAGGCAGGGGTAGGGGCAATCAGCCCCAGCATTTT; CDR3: CASSEGRGRGNQPQHF
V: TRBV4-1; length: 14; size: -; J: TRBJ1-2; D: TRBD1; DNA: TGCGCCAGCAGCCAAGATAACAGGGGATCAGGCTACACCTTC; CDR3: CASSQDNRGSGYTF
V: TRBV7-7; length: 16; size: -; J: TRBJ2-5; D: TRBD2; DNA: TGTGCCAGCAGCCCGGGGACTAGCGGGGGGCAAGAGACCCAGTACTTC; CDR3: CASSPGTSGGQETQYF
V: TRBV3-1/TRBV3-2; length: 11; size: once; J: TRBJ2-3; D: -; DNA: TGTGCCAGCAGCCAAGCTAATACGCAGTATTTT; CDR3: CASSQANTQYF
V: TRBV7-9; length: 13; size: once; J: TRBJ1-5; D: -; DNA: TGTGCCAGCACCCCGCACGGGTCCGGCCCCCAGCATTTT; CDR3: CASTPHGSGPQHF
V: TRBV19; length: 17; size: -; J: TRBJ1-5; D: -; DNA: TGTGCCAGTAGTATAGATCGGGAAAAGGGTAGCAATCAGCCCCAGCATTTT; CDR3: CASSIDREKGSNQPQHF
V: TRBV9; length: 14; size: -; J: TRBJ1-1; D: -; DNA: TGTGCCAGCAGCGCCAGGACAACTTACACTGAAGCTTTCTTT; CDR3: CASSARTTYTEAFF
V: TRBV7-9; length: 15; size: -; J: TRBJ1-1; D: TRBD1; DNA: TGTGCCAGCAGCTTCGGGACAGGGGGTGACACTGAAGCTTTCTTT; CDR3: CASSFGTGGDTEAFF
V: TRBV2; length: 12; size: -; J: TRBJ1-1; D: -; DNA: TGTGCCAGCAGGGACATCAACACTGAAGCTTTCTTT; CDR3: CASRDINTEAFF
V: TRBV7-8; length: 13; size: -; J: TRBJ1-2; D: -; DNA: TGTGCCAGCAGCTTTAGAGGGGGACGTGGCTACACCTTC; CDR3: CASSFRGGRGYTF
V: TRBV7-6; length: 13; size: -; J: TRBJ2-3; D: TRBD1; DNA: TGTGCCAGCAAGGGGGCGGGCACAGATACGCAGTATTTT; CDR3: CASKGAGTDTQYF
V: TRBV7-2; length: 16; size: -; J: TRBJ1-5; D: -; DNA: TGTGCCAGCAGTGCTCCCGGACTGAAGACTAATCAGCCCCAGCATTTT; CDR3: CASSAPGLKTNQPQHF
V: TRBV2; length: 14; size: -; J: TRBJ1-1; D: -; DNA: TGTGCCAGCAGGATGACACCGTCGAACACTGAAGCTTTCTTT; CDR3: CASRMTPSNTEAFF
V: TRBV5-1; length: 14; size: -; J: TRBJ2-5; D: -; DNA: TGCGCCAGCAGCACCGGACAACCTTTAGAGACCCAGTACTTC; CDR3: CASSTGQPLETQYF
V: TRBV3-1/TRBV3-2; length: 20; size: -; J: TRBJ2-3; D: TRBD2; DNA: TGTGCCAGCAGCCAAGTCGGACTAGCGGGGGCTCCCGGACTCACAGATACGCAGTATTTT; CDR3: CASSQVGLAGAPGLTDTQYF
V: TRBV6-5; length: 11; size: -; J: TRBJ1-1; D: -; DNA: TGTGCCAGCCTGAGGGGGATTGAAGCTTTCTTT; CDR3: CASLRGIEAFF
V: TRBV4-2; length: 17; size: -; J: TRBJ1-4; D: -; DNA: TGTGCCAGCAGCCAAGATCTTCCGGGACACCTGAATGAAAAACTGTTTTTT; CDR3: CASSQDLPGHLNEKLFF
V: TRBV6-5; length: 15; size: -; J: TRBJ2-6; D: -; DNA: TGTGCCAGCAGGATACAGGCTAGAGGGGCCAACGTCCTGACTTTC; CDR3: CASRIQARGANVLTF
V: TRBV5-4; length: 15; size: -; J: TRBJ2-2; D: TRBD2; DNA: TGTGCCAGCAGGAAAATAGCGGGGAGCACCGGGGAGCTGTTTTTT; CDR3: CASRKIAGSTGELFF
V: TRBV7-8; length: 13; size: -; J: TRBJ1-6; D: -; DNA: TGTGCCAGCAGCCGACAGGCTAATTCACCCCTCCACTTT; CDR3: CASSRQANSPLHF
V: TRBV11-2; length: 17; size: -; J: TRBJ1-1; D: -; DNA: TGTGCCAGCAGCCCACCATCCCTTAGTTTCGGGAACACTGAAGCTTTCTTT; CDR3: CASSPPSLSFGNTEAFF
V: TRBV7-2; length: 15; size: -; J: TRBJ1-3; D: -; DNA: TGTGCCAGCAGCTTTCAGGGCGGCTCTGGAAACACCATATATTTT; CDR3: CASSFQGGSGNTIYF
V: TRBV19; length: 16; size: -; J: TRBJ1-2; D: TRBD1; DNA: TGTGCCAGTAGATATCGTACAGGGGGCAGAGGATATGGCTACACCTTC; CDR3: CASRYRTGGRGYGYTF
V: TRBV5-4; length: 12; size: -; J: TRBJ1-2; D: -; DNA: TGTGCCAGCAGCTTGGAAGGGGCTGGCTACACCTTC; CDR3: CASSLEGAGYTF
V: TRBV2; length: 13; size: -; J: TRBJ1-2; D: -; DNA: TGTGCCAGCAGACTACAGGGCAGAGATGGCTACACCTTC; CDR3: CASRLQGRDGYTF
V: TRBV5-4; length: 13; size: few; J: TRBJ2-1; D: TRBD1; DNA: TGTGCCAGCAGCAGGGACAGCCACAATGAGCAGTTCTTC; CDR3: CASSRDSHNEQFF
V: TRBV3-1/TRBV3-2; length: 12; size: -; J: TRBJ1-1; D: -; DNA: TGTGCCAGCAGCCAAGCGACAGTAGAGACTTTCTTT; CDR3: CASSQATVETFF
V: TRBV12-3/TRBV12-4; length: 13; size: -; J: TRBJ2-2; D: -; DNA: TGTGCCAGCAGGACAGCCTCGACCGGGGAGCTGTTTTTT; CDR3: CASRTASTGELFF
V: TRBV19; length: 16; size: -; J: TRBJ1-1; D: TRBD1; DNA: TGTGCCAGTAGTATAGATCTGGGACAGGACAACACTGAAGCTTTCTTT; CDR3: CASSIDLGQDNTEAFF
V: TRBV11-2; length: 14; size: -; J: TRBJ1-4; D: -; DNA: TGTGCCAGCAGGGCTGGACAGAATAATGAAAAACTGTTTTTT; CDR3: CASRAGQNNEKLFF
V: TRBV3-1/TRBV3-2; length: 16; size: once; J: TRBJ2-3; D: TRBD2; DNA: TGTGCCAGCAGCCTAACCCTAGCGGGGATCACAGATACGCAGTATTTT; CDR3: CASSLTLAGITDTQYF
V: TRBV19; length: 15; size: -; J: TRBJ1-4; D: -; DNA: TGTGCCAGTAGTACCTCAGGGTTGCCTAATGAAAAACTGTTTTTT; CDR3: CASSTSGLPNEKLFF
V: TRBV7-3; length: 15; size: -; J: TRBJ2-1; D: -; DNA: TGTGCCAGCAGCTTAACCGCGTCTCCTGGCAATGAGCAGTTCTTC; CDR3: CASSLTASPGNEQFF
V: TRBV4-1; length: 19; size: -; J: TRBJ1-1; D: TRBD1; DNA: TGCGCCAGCAGCCAAAACCGGGACAGGGGGCAGTTAAGGAACACTGAAGCTTTCTTT; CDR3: CASSQNRDRGQLRNTEAFF
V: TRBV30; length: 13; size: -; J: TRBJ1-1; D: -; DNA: TGTGCCTGGAGTGTAAGCAGGAATTCTGAAGCTTTCTTT; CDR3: CAWSVSRNSEAFF
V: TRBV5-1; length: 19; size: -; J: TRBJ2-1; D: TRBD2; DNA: TGCGCCAGCAGCTTACTGACTAGCGGGGGGCGTTATCGATGGAATGAGCAGTTCTTC; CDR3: CASSLLTSGGRYRWNEQFF
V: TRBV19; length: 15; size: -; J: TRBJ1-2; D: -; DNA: TGTGCCAGTAGTATGGGGACTGGGAGTACCTATGGCTACACCTTC; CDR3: CASSMGTGSTYGYTF
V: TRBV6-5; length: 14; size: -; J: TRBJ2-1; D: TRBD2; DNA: TGTGCCAGCACCCCCCTAGCGGGGGACCCTGAGCAGTTCTTC; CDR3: CASTPLAGDPEQFF
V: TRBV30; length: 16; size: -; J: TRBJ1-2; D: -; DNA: TGTGCCTGGAGGGACGTCCGGGACTGGGCTAACTATGGCTACACCTTC; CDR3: CAWRDVRDWANYGYTF
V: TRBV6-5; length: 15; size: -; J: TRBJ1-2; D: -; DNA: TGTGCCAGCAGTTACGCTCGACAGACCGACTATGGCTACACCTTC; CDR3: CASSYARQTDYGYTF
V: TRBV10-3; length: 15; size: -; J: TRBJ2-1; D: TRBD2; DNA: TGTGCCATCAGTGCCCAGCGGGGGGCCGACAATGAGCAGTTCTTC; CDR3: CAISAQRGADNEQFF
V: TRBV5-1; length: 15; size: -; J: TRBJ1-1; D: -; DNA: TGCGCCAGCAGCTTGTATGGAGCTGAGAACACTGAAGCTTTCTTT; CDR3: CASSLYGAENTEAFF
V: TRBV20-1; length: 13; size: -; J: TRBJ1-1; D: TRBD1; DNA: TGCAGTGCTAGTGGACAGGGGGCCACTGAAGCTTTCTTT; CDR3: CSASGQGATEAFF
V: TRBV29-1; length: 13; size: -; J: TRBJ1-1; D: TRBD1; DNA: TGCAGCGTCACAGGGGGTCGGGGCACTGAAGCTTTCTTT; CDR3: CSVTGGRGTEAFF
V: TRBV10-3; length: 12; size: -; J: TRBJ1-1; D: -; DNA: TGTGCCAGCTCGCGCCCGAACACTGAAGCTTTCTTT; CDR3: CASSRPNTEAFF
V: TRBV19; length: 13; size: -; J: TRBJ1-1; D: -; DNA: TGTGCCAGTAGTATGGCCAGGAACACTGAAGCTTTCTTT; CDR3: CASSMARNTEAFF
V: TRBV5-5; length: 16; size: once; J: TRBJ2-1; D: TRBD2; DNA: TGTGCCAGCAGCTTAAAAACTAGCGGGGGGTACAATGAGCAGTTCTTC; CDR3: CASSLKTSGGYNEQFF
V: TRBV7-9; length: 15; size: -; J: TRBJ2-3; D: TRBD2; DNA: TGTGCCAGCAGCGTCGGCGGGGGGGCCCCAGATACGCAGTATTTT; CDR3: CASSVGGGAPDTQYF
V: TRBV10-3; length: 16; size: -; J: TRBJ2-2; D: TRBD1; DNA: TGTGCCATCGCATCTTCACCGGGACAGGGAACCGGGGAGCTGTTTTTT; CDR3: CAIASSPGQGTGELFF
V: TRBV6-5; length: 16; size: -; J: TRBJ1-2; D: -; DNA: TGTGCCAGCAGTTATCTTACAGGGCCCCCCTCCTATGGCTACACCTTC; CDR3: CASSYLTGPPSYGYTF
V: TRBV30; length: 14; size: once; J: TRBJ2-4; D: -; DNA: TGTGCCTGGAAGGGGGGGGGAGCCAAAAACATTCAGTACTTC; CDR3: CAWKGGGAKNIQYF
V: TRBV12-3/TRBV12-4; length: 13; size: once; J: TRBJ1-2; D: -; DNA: TGTGCCAGCAGCACGGGTGGTAACTATGGCTACACCTTC; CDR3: CASSTGGNYGYTF
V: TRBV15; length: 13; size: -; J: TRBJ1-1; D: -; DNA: TGTGCCACCAGCGCACAGGGAACCACTGAAGCTTTCTTT; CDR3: CATSAQGTTEAFF
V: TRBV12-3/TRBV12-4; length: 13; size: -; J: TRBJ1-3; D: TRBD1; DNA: TGTGCCAGCACCCAGACAGGGGGAAACACCATATATTTT; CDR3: CASTQTGGNTIYF
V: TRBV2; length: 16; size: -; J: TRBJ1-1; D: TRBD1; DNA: TGTGCCAGCGAGTCCAGGACCGGGACAGGGAAAGCTGAAGCTTTCTTT; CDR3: CASESRTGTGKAEAFF